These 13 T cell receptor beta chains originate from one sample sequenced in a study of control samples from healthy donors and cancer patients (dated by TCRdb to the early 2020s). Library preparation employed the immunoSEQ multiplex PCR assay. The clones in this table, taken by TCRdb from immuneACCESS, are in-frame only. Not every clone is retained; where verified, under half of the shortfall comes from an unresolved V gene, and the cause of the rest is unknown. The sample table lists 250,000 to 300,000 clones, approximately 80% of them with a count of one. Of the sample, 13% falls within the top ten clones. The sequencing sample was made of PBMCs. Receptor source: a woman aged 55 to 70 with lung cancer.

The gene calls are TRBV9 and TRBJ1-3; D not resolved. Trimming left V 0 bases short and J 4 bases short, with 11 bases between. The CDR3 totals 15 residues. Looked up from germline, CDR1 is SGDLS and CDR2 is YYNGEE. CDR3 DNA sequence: TGTGCCAGCAGCGTAGAGGCGACATTGGGAAACACCATATATTTT. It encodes CASSVEATLGNTIYF.

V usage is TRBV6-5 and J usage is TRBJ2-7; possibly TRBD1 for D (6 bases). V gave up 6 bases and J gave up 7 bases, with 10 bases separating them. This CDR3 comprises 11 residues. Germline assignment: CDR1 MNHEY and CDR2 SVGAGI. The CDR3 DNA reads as TGTGCCAGCAGCACAGGGTTTGAGCAGTACTTC. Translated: CASSTGFEQYF.

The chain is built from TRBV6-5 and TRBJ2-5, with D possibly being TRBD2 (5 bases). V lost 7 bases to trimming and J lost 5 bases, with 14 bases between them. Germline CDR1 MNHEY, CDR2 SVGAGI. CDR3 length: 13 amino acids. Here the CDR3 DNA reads TGTGCCAGCACCACCCCCGGCGGGGAGACCCAGTACTTC. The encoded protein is CASTTPGGETQYF.

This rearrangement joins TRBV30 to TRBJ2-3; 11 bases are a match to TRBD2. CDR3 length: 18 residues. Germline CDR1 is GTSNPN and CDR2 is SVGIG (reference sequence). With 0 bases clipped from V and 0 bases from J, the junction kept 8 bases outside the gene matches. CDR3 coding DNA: TGTGCCTGGAGTGTAGTAGCGGGAGGGCCGAGAAGCACAGATACGCAGTATTTT. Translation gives CAWSVVAGGPRSTDTQYF. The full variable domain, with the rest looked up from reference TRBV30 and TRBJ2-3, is SQTIHQWPATLVQPVGSPLSLECTVEGTSNPNLYWYRQAAGRGLQLLFYSVGIGQISSEVPQNLSASRPQDRQFILSSKKLLLSDSGFYLCAWSVVAGGPRSTDTQYFGPGTRLTVL.

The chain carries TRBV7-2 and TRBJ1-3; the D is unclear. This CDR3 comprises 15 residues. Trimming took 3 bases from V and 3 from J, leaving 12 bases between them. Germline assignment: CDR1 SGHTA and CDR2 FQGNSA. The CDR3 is CASSLSDLDGNTIYF. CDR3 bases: TGTGCCAGCAGCTTGTCCGACCTGGATGGAAACACCATATATTTT.

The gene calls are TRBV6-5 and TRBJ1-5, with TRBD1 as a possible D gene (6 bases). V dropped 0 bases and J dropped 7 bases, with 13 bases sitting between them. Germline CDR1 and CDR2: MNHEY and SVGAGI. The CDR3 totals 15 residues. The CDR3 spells CASSYSRRGGQPQHF. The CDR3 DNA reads TGTGCCAGCAGTTACTCGCGCAGGGGAGGCCAGCCCCAGCATTTT.

CDR3 sequence (DNA): TGTGCCAGCAGTCAGGGACAGGGAAGTATCGGTGGGTCCTATAATTCACCCCTCCACTTT. It codes for CASSQGQGSIGGSYNSPLHF. The chain has TRBV27 and TRBJ1-6, with 9 bases that match TRBD1. CDR1 MNHEY and CDR2 SMNVEV come from the germline V gene (reference sequence). The CDR3 has 20 amino acids. V was pared by 5 bases and J by 1 base, with 15 bases of the junction left unmatched.

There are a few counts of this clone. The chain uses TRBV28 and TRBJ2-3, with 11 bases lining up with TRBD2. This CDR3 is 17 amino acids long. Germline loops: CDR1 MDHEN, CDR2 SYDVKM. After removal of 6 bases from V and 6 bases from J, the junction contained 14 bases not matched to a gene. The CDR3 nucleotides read TGTGCCAGCAGCCCTTCGGCTAGCGGGAGGCCCTGGGATACGCAGTATTTT. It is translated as CASSPSASGRPWDTQYF.

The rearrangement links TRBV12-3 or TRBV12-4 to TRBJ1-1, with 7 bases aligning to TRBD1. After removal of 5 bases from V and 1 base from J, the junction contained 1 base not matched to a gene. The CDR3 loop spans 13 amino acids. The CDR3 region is CASSGTANTEAFF. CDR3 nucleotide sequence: TGTGCCAGCAGTGGGACAGCGAACACTGAAGCTTTCTTT.

CDR3 region: CASSWSQRETQYF. The CDR3 nucleotides read TGTGCCAGCAGTTGGTCACAGCGAGAGACCCAGTACTTC. This sequence joins TRBV12-3 or TRBV12-4 and TRBJ2-5; D is unresolved. The CDR3 length is 13 residues. V was clipped by 4 bases and J by 4 bases, with 10 bases between them.

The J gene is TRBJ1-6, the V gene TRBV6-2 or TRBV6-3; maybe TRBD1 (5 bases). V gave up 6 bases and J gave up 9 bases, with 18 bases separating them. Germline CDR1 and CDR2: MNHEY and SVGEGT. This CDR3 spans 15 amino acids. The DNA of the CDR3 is TGTGCCAGCAGCACCCCCAAGGGGTCTATTTCACCCCTCCACTTT. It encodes CASSTPKGSISPLHF.

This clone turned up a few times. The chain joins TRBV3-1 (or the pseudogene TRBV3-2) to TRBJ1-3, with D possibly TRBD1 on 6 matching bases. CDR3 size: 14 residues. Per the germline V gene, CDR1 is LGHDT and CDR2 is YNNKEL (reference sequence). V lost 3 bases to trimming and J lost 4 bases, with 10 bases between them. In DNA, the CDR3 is TGTGCCAGCAGCCAGCGGGGGCCAGGAAACACCATATATTTT. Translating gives CASSQRGPGNTIYF.

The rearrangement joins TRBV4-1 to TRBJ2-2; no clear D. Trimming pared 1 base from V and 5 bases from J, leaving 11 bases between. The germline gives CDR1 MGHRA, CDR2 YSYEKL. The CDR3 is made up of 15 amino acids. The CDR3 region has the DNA TGCGCCAGCAGCCAAGGGGTGGTTGGGACCGGGGAGCTGTTTTTT. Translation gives CASSQGVVGTGELFF.